In its sample, the clone carrying this T cell receptor (beta chain) was seen a few times. Germline-derived CDR1 and CDR2 are MNHEY and SVGEGT. Trimming took 2 bases from V and 5 from J, leaving 6 bases between them. The CDR3 spans 13 residues. This record comes from a study of response to subunit inactivated influenza vaccine. In TCRdb, the RT-PCR reads were re-called with MiXCR into one record per CDR3 protein. The sample lists hundreds of thousands of distinct CDR3 sequences, roughly 12% occurring once. Sequenced material: PBMCs from blood, taken on the day of vaccination. This chain connects TRBV6-2 or TRBV6-3 to TRBJ2-2; D unclear. The origin of this receptor is a man between 45 and 60 years old who received an inactivated influenza vaccine. CDR3 nucleotides: TGTGCCAGCAGTTACCACAGAACCGGGGAGCTGTTTTTT. Protein product: CASSYHRTGELFF.